This TCR beta chain emerged from a study of T cell responses to AZD1222 COVID-19 vaccine. Study conclusions and caveats: Researchers report vaccine-associated CD4 TCRs spanning spike, with dominance at 160-218 and 743-854.

Details on this clone: Its matching antigen is unknown.

Here immunoSEQ multiplex PCR was the method, and the copy in TCRdb shows in-frame clones only, minus some. Here the sample spans some 180,000 clones, about 93% being singletons. The V and J ends lost 4 bases and 4 bases respectively, with 14 bases between them. Germline CDR1 and CDR2: KGHSH and LQKENI. The CDR3 covers 14 residues. The chain couples TRBV18 to TRBJ2-7, with TRBD2 as a possible D gene (5 bases). This receptor was identified in an adult who received the MenACWY meningococcal vaccine as a control. This specimen consisted of peripheral blood, obtained 28 days after the second dose of the MenACWY control vaccine. CDR3 amino acids: CASSLSSGKYEQYF. The CDR3 DNA reads as TGTGCCAGCTCACTGTCCAGCGGCAAATACGAGCAGTACTTC.